These T cell receptor beta chains were read from a single sample in a study of shared clonotypes between healthy human individuals. TCRdb's copy holds only in-frame clones and misses some; the assay was immunoSEQ multiplex PCR. The sample holds some 1.5 million clones, roughly 96% seen once. Sequencing was done on a sample of naive CD4+ T cells sorted from blood. Every receptor here comes from a man aged 25-40 years in good health. Both conserved end residues are part of each CDR3. The D gene is left open where the match is weak. Only some rows state a clone size, as once, few, many or a class for expanded clones.

j_call: TRBJ2-1
clone_size: NA
d_call: TRBD2
v_call: TRBV4-1
cdr3_nt: TGCGCCAGCAGCCATTTACTAGCGGGAGACCATGAGCAGTTCTTC
cdr3_aa: CASSHLLAGDHEQFF

j_call: TRBJ1-1
clone_size: NA
d_call: TRBD1
v_call: TRBV10-3
cdr3_nt: TGTGCCATCAGTGGGACAGGGAGGGACACTGAAGCTTTCTTT
cdr3_aa: CAISGTGRDTEAFF

j_call: TRBJ2-1
clone_size: NA
d_call: TRBD2
v_call: TRBV18
cdr3_nt: TGTGCCAGCTCACCGGTACACGGGACTAGCCTTATACTTGAGCAGTTCTTC
cdr3_aa: CASSPVHGTSLILEQFF

j_call: TRBJ2-1
clone_size: NA
d_call: TRBD1
v_call: TRBV4-3
cdr3_nt: TGCGCCAGCAGCCAAGGTTCAGGGACAGGGCACAATGAGCAGTTCTTC
cdr3_aa: CASSQGSGTGHNEQFF

j_call: TRBJ1-1
clone_size: NA
d_call: NA
v_call: TRBV10-3
cdr3_nt: TGTGCCATCAGTGATGGGGGTGGGGTCATGAACACTGAAGCTTTCTTT
cdr3_aa: CAISDGGGVMNTEAFF

j_call: TRBJ2-1
clone_size: once
d_call: NA
v_call: TRBV7-6
cdr3_nt: TGTGCCAGCAGGCCCGGCGGTCGTGGACGACGGAATGAGCAGTTCTTC
cdr3_aa: CASRPGGRGRRNEQFF

j_call: TRBJ2-7
clone_size: once
d_call: TRBD2
v_call: TRBV7-2
cdr3_nt: TGTGCCAGCAGCTTAGATCGGGGGGGCTTATACGAGCAGTACTTC
cdr3_aa: CASSLDRGGLYEQYF

j_call: TRBJ2-7
clone_size: once
d_call: NA
v_call: TRBV6-5
cdr3_nt: TGTGCCAGCAGTTACCGTCCATGGATCGAGCAGTACTTC
cdr3_aa: CASSYRPWIEQYF

j_call: TRBJ2-6
clone_size: NA
d_call: TRBD1
v_call: TRBV9
cdr3_nt: TGTGCCAGCAGCGTAGACAGGGGGACAAGCTCTGGGGCCAACGTCCTGACTTTC
cdr3_aa: CASSVDRGTSSGANVLTF

j_call: TRBJ1-3
clone_size: NA
d_call: NA
v_call: TRBV28
cdr3_nt: TGTGCCAGCAGCCGCCGGGTAGGGGTTGGAAACACCATATATTTT
cdr3_aa: CASSRRVGVGNTIYF

j_call: TRBJ2-3
clone_size: once
d_call: TRBD1
v_call: TRBV28
cdr3_nt: TGTGCCAGCAGTGGGACAGGGGGACCAGATACGCAGTATTTT
cdr3_aa: CASSGTGGPDTQYF

j_call: TRBJ2-1
clone_size: NA
d_call: TRBD2
v_call: TRBV5-1
cdr3_nt: TGCGCCAGCAGCCTCCTCGGGGGGTGGCTAGCGGACAACAATGAGCAGTTCTTC
cdr3_aa: CASSLLGGWLADNNEQFF

j_call: TRBJ1-1
clone_size: NA
d_call: NA
v_call: TRBV7-2
cdr3_nt: TGTGCCAGCAGCTACGGGATCACTGAAGCTTTCTTT
cdr3_aa: CASSYGITEAFF

j_call: TRBJ2-1
clone_size: once
d_call: TRBD2
v_call: TRBV2
cdr3_nt: TGTGCCAGCAAAGGGCTAGCGGACTACAATGAGCAGTTCTTC
cdr3_aa: CASKGLADYNEQFF

j_call: TRBJ1-5
clone_size: NA
d_call: NA
v_call: TRBV28
cdr3_nt: TGTGCCAGCTCCCCCAGGACTATTCAGCCCCAGCATTTT
cdr3_aa: CASSPRTIQPQHF

j_call: TRBJ2-7
clone_size: NA
d_call: TRBD1
v_call: TRBV5-6
cdr3_nt: TGTGCCAGCAGCTTGTGGGACAGGGTCGTCTACGAGCAGTACTTC
cdr3_aa: CASSLWDRVVYEQYF

j_call: TRBJ2-2
clone_size: NA
d_call: TRBD1
v_call: TRBV25-1
cdr3_nt: TGTGCCAGCAGTGAGTCCGGGACAGGGGGCCCCGGGGAGCTGTTTTTT
cdr3_aa: CASSESGTGGPGELFF

j_call: TRBJ2-7
clone_size: NA
d_call: TRBD1
v_call: TRBV4-3
cdr3_nt: TGCGCCAGCAGCCAAGCTTCTGGTACAGGGGTCTACGAGCAGTACTTC
cdr3_aa: CASSQASGTGVYEQYF

j_call: TRBJ1-1
clone_size: NA
d_call: TRBD1
v_call: TRBV18
cdr3_nt: TGTGCCAGCTCACTTCAAACAGGGGGCGGGACTGAAGCTTTCTTT
cdr3_aa: CASSLQTGGGTEAFF

j_call: TRBJ1-4
clone_size: NA
d_call: NA
v_call: TRBV4-3
cdr3_nt: TGCGCCAGCAGCCAGGGAGCCCCGGGACTCGGGGTAACCTCAAAATTGAAAAAACTGTTTTTT
cdr3_aa: CASSQGAPGLGVTSKLKKLFF

j_call: TRBJ2-5
clone_size: NA
d_call: TRBD1
v_call: TRBV7-9
cdr3_nt: TGTGCCAGCAGGAATACAGGGGGCGCCTCGGAGACCCAGTACTTC
cdr3_aa: CASRNTGGASETQYF

j_call: TRBJ1-2
clone_size: NA
d_call: NA
v_call: TRBV9
cdr3_nt: TGTGCCAGCAGCGTAACAGTAGGGTATGGCTACACCTTC
cdr3_aa: CASSVTVGYGYTF

j_call: TRBJ1-2
clone_size: NA
d_call: NA
v_call: TRBV6-5
cdr3_nt: TGTGCCAGCAGTTCGCAGGTTGGCTACACCTTC
cdr3_aa: CASSSQVGYTF

j_call: TRBJ1-1
clone_size: NA
d_call: NA
v_call: TRBV6-6
cdr3_nt: TGTGCCACCGGTCTCCGGGGATGGACTGAAGCTTTCTTT
cdr3_aa: CATGLRGWTEAFF

j_call: TRBJ2-7
clone_size: once
d_call: TRBD1
v_call: TRBV5-5
cdr3_nt: TGTGCCAGCAGCTTGGCGGCAGGGGGCGGCTACGAGCAGTACTTC
cdr3_aa: CASSLAAGGGYEQYF

j_call: TRBJ1-5
clone_size: NA
d_call: TRBD1
v_call: TRBV7-8
cdr3_nt: TGTGCCAGCAGACGGACAGGGGCGAGCAATCAGCCCCAGCATTTT
cdr3_aa: CASRRTGASNQPQHF

j_call: TRBJ2-7
clone_size: NA
d_call: NA
v_call: TRBV11-3
cdr3_nt: TGTGCCAGCAGCCCGGGCGGAGTAGGTCTCTACGAGCAGTACTTC
cdr3_aa: CASSPGGVGLYEQYF

j_call: TRBJ2-3
clone_size: NA
d_call: TRBD2
v_call: TRBV29-1
cdr3_nt: TGCAGCGTCACCGGGACTAGTGGTAGTACGCAGTATTTT
cdr3_aa: CSVTGTSGSTQYF

j_call: TRBJ2-7
clone_size: NA
d_call: NA
v_call: TRBV27
cdr3_nt: TGTGCCAGCAGTTCAGCAATAGGGGGGAGGTACGAGCAGTACTTC
cdr3_aa: CASSSAIGGRYEQYF

j_call: TRBJ1-3
clone_size: NA
d_call: NA
v_call: TRBV6-5
cdr3_nt: TGTGCCAGCAGGCACCGACAAAATTCAAACACCATATATTTT
cdr3_aa: CASRHRQNSNTIYF

j_call: TRBJ2-7
clone_size: NA
d_call: NA
v_call: TRBV28
cdr3_nt: TGTGCCAGCAGTTTCTCAGGGTACACCTACGAGCAGTACTTC
cdr3_aa: CASSFSGYTYEQYF

j_call: TRBJ2-1
clone_size: NA
d_call: NA
v_call: TRBV11-2
cdr3_nt: TGTGCCAGCAGCGCCCATGGGTCCTCCTACAATGAGCAGTTCTTC
cdr3_aa: CASSAHGSSYNEQFF

j_call: TRBJ2-2
clone_size: NA
d_call: TRBD1
v_call: TRBV5-3
cdr3_nt: TGTGCCAGAAGCTGGCAGGGGGCGAGCGGGGAGCTGTTTTTT
cdr3_aa: CARSWQGASGELFF

j_call: TRBJ2-5
clone_size: NA
d_call: NA
v_call: TRBV7-8
cdr3_nt: TGTGCCAGCACCCGGGACGGGAAAGAGACCCAGTACTTC
cdr3_aa: CASTRDGKETQYF

j_call: TRBJ2-3
clone_size: NA
d_call: TRBD2
v_call: TRBV7-6
cdr3_nt: TGTGCCAGCACGTCGGGACTAGCGGGAGGGGTAGCCCCCACAGATACGCAGTATTTT
cdr3_aa: CASTSGLAGGVAPTDTQYF

j_call: TRBJ2-1
clone_size: NA
d_call: NA
v_call: TRBV19
cdr3_nt: TGTGCCAGTAGTATCTTCGACGGGAGCAATGAGCAGTTCTTC
cdr3_aa: CASSIFDGSNEQFF

j_call: TRBJ2-7
clone_size: NA
d_call: TRBD2
v_call: TRBV15
cdr3_nt: TGTGCCACCAGCAGAGTTGTCGGGAGCGGGGGGAGCTACGAGCAGTACTTC
cdr3_aa: CATSRVVGSGGSYEQYF

j_call: TRBJ1-1
clone_size: NA
d_call: NA
v_call: TRBV28
cdr3_nt: TGTGCCAGCAGGGAGAACACTGAAGCTTTCTTT
cdr3_aa: CASRENTEAFF

j_call: TRBJ2-1
clone_size: few
d_call: TRBD2
v_call: TRBV5-4
cdr3_nt: TGTGCCAGCAGCTACCTTAGCGGGAGGGCCGCCTTCAATGAGCAGTTCTTC
cdr3_aa: CASSYLSGRAAFNEQFF

j_call: TRBJ2-5
clone_size: NA
d_call: NA
v_call: TRBV10-3
cdr3_nt: TGTGCCATCAGTGAGTCGACAGGACGAAAACAAGAGACCCAGTACTTC
cdr3_aa: CAISESTGRKQETQYF

j_call: TRBJ2-3
clone_size: once
d_call: NA
v_call: TRBV5-6
cdr3_nt: TGTGCCAGCAGCTTGGGATCAGATACGCAGTATTTT
cdr3_aa: CASSLGSDTQYF

j_call: TRBJ2-7
clone_size: NA
d_call: TRBD2
v_call: TRBV29-1
cdr3_nt: TGCAGCGTTGTAGCGGGAGCTTTCGAGCAGTACTTC
cdr3_aa: CSVVAGAFEQYF

j_call: TRBJ2-3
clone_size: NA
d_call: NA
v_call: TRBV5-1
cdr3_nt: TGCGCCAGCAGCTTGTGGGGCAGGGCCCCCCTCGAGAGCACAGATACGCAGTATTTT
cdr3_aa: CASSLWGRAPLESTDTQYF

j_call: TRBJ2-3
clone_size: NA
d_call: NA
v_call: TRBV7-9
cdr3_nt: TGTGCCAGCAGCTTAGGTAGCCCAGATACGCAGTATTTT
cdr3_aa: CASSLGSPDTQYF

j_call: TRBJ2-1
clone_size: NA
d_call: TRBD2
v_call: TRBV11-2
cdr3_nt: TGTGCCAGCAGCTCACCCCGGACTAGCGGGAGTAACGCGTTCTTC
cdr3_aa: CASSSPRTSGSNAFF

j_call: TRBJ1-1
clone_size: NA
d_call: NA
v_call: TRBV10-1
cdr3_nt: TGCGCCAGCAGTCCTGGGTCCGAAGAAGCTTTCTTT
cdr3_aa: CASSPGSEEAFF

j_call: TRBJ1-1
clone_size: NA
d_call: NA
v_call: TRBV10-3
cdr3_nt: TGTGCCACCAGACCGGGAGGGGACAACACTGAAGCTTTCTTT
cdr3_aa: CATRPGGDNTEAFF

j_call: TRBJ1-2
clone_size: once
d_call: NA
v_call: TRBV5-1
cdr3_nt: TGCGCCAGCAGCTTGGGTGGGAACCACTATGGCTACACCTTC
cdr3_aa: CASSLGGNHYGYTF

j_call: TRBJ2-2
clone_size: NA
d_call: NA
v_call: TRBV9
cdr3_nt: TGTGCCAGCAGCCCGCCCACCGGGGAGCTGTTTTTT
cdr3_aa: CASSPPTGELFF

j_call: TRBJ2-7
clone_size: NA
d_call: NA
v_call: TRBV5-6
cdr3_nt: TGTGCCAGCAGCTTAGTGGGCCCGGGCCCTACCTACGAGCAGTACTTC
cdr3_aa: CASSLVGPGPTYEQYF

j_call: TRBJ2-5
clone_size: NA
d_call: TRBD2
v_call: TRBV11-3
cdr3_nt: TGTGCCAGCAGCCAAGGGACTAGCGGACAAGAGACCCAGTACTTC
cdr3_aa: CASSQGTSGQETQYF

j_call: TRBJ2-4
clone_size: NA
d_call: TRBD1
v_call: TRBV5-4
cdr3_nt: TGTGCCAGCAGCCCCGGGACAGATCTAGCCAAAAACATTCAGTACTTC
cdr3_aa: CASSPGTDLAKNIQYF

j_call: TRBJ2-1
clone_size: NA
d_call: NA
v_call: TRBV18
cdr3_nt: TGTGCCAGCTCACCAAAAACTACGATTCAACAGTTCTTC
cdr3_aa: CASSPKTTIQQFF

j_call: TRBJ2-5
clone_size: once
d_call: NA
v_call: TRBV6-6
cdr3_nt: TGTGCCAGCACCCCTCCCGGTGGAGAGACCCAGTACTTC
cdr3_aa: CASTPPGGETQYF